Listed below are T cell receptor beta chains from one sample, sequenced in a study of blood T cells in healthy people across ages. MiXCR was run by TCRdb on the 5' RACE reads, yielding one entry per CDR3 protein. The sample has 850,000 to 1,300,000 distinct CDR3 sequences, more than 40% seen once. The sample consisted of blood. All receptors derive from a woman in her sixties or seventies in good health. Both conserved end residues are part of each CDR3. Fields, in order: D gene, clone size, J gene, V gene, CDR3 protein, CDR3 DNA. D genes are given only for firm matches. Part of the rows lack a size; the others show once, few, many or a class for expanded clones.

TRBD2	-	TRBJ2-3	TRBV20-1	CSARDASGTYTDTQYF	TGCAGTGCTAGAGATGCTAGCGGGACCTACACAGATACGCAGTATTTT
-	-	TRBJ1-2	TRBV12-3/TRBV12-4	CASRQNPRDNYGCTF	TGTGCCAGCAGGCAAAACCCCAGGGACAACTATGGCTGCACCTTC
TRBD2	few	TRBJ2-5	TRBV12-3/TRBV12-4	CASRRESEETQYF	TGTGCCAGCAGGCGGGAGTCAGAGGAGACCCAGTACTTC
-	few	TRBJ1-2	TRBV20-1	CSARVNREGYGYTF	TGCAGTGCTAGAGTTAACAGGGAGGGCTATGGCTACACCTTC
-	-	TRBJ2-3	TRBV11-2	CAGSLGGTSTDTQYF	TGTGCCGGCAGCTTAGGGGGAACTAGCACAGATACGCAGTATTTT
TRBD2	-	TRBJ2-1	TRBV6-1	CASSEMRLATIKSSYNEQFF	TGTGCCAGCAGTGAAATGAGACTAGCAACTATAAAGAGCTCCTACAATGAGCAGTTCTTC
-	-	TRBJ2-3	TRBV13	CASSPGTRIADTQYF	TGTGCCAGCAGCCCCGGGACGCGGATCGCGGATACGCAGTATTTT
TRBD2	-	TRBJ2-7	TRBV5-1	CASSSGLAVLSYEQYF	TGCGCCAGCAGCTCGGGACTAGCGGTGCTCTCCTACGAGCAGTACTTC
TRBD1	-	TRBJ1-1	TRBV20-1	CSARRQGAITEAFF	TGCAGTGCTAGAAGACAGGGGGCTATCACTGAAGCTTTCTTT
TRBD2	-	TRBJ2-1	TRBV6-5	CASTGLAGVGEQFF	TGTGCCAGCACGGGGCTAGCGGGAGTGGGTGAGCAGTTCTTC
TRBD1	few	TRBJ2-7	TRBV6-6	CASSDRGGGSYEQYF	TGTGCCAGCAGTGACAGGGGTGGAGGCTCCTACGAGCAGTACTTC
TRBD2	many	TRBJ2-3	TRBV29-1	CSAERAGVKDTQYF	TGCAGCGCAGAGCGTGCGGGAGTTAAAGATACGCAGTATTTT
TRBD1	-	TRBJ1-2	TRBV30	CAWITLLGQGGGGYTF	TGTGCCTGGATCACCCTGCTGGGACAGGGGGGCGGTGGCTACACCTTC
TRBD1	few	TRBJ2-1	TRBV5-1	CASSLRDRDLNEQFF	TGCGCCAGCAGCTTGAGGGACAGGGACCTCAATGAGCAGTTCTTC
-	-	TRBJ1-6	TRBV4-1	CASSQDGSSPLHF	TGCGCCAGCAGCCAAGATGGAAGTTCACCCCTCCACTTT
-	-	TRBJ1-5	TRBV15	CATSRDFGGQPQHF	TGTGCCACCAGCAGAGATTTCGGTGGCCAGCCCCAGCATTTT